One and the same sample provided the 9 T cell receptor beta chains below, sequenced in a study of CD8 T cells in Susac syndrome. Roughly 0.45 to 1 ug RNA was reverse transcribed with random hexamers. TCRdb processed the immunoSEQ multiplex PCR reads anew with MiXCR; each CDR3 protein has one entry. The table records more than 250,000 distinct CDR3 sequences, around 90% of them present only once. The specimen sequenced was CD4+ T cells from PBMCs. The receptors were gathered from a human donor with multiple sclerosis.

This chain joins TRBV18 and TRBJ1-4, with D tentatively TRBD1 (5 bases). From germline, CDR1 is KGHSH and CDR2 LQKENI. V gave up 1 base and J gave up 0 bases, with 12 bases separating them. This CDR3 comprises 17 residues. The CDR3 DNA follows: TGTGCCAGCTCACCACGTCCAGGGATGTCAACTAATGAAAAACTGTTTTTT. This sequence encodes CASSPRPGMSTNEKLFF.

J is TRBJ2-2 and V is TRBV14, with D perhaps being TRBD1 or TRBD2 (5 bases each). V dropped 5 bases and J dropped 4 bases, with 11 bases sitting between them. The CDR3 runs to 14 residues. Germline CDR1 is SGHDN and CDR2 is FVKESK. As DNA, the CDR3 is TGTGCCAGCAGCTCGGGACGGAGCACCGGGGAGCTGTTTTTT. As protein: CASSSGRSTGELFF. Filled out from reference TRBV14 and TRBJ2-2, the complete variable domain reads EAGVTQFPSHSVIEKGQTVTLRCDPISGHDNLYWYRRVMGKEIKFLLHFVKESKQDESGMPNNRFLAERTGGTYSTLKVQPAELEDSGVYFCASSSGRSTGELFFGEGSRLTVL.

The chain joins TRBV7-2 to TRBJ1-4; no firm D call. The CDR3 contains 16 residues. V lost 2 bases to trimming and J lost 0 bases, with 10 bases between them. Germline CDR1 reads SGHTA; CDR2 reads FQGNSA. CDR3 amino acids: CASSLLPAATNEKLFF. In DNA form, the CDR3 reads TGTGCCAGCAGCTTATTGCCGGCGGCAACTAATGAAAAACTGTTTTTT. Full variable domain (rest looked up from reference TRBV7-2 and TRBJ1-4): GAGVSQSPSNKVTEKGKDVELRCDPISGHTALYWYRQSLGQGLEFLIYFQGNSAPDKSGLPSDRFSAERTGGSVSTLTIQRTQQEDSAVYLCASSLLPAATNEKLFFGSGTQLSVL.

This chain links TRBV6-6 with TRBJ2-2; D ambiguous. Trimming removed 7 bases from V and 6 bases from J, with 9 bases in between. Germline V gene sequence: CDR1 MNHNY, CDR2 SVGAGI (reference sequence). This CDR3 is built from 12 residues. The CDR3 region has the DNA TGTGCCAGCATATGGGGTCCCGGGGAGCTGTTTTTT. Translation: CASIWGPGELFF.

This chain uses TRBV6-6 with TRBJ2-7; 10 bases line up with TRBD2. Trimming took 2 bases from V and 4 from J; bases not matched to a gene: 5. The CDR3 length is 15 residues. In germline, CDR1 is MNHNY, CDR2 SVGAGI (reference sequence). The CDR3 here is CASSYSSSGGYEQYF. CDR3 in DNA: TGTGCCAGCAGTTACAGCTCTAGCGGGGGTTACGAGCAGTACTTC.

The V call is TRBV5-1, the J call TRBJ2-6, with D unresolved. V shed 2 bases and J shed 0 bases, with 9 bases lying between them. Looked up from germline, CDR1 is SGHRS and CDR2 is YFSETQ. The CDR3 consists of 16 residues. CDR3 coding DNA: TGCGCCAGCAGCTTAGCAGTCTTCTCTGGGGCCAACGTCCTGACTTTC. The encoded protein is CASSLAVFSGANVLTF. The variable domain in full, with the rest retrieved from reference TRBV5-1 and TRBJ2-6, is KAGVTQTPRYLIKTRGQQVTLSCSPISGHRSVSWYQQTPGQGLQFLFEYFSETQRNKGNFPGRFSGRQFSNSRSEMNVSTLELGDSALYLCASSLAVFSGANVLTFGAGSRLTVL.

For the CDR3, the DNA is TGCGCCAGCAGCCGGACTAGCGGGGCCCACAATGAGCAGTTCTTC. Protein product: CASSRTSGAHNEQFF. This chain joins TRBV5-1 and TRBJ2-1; 12 nucleotides align to TRBD2. Germline values: CDR1 SGHRS, CDR2 YFSETQ. Germline trimming cut 4 bases from V and 5 bases from J; bases unmatched to any gene: 4. This CDR3 is built from 15 residues.

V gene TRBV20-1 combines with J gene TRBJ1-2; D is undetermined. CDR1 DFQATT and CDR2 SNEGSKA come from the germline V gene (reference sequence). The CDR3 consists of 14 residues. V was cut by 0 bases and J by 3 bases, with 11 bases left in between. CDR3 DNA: TGCAGTGCTAGAGATCTCTTGGTAGACTATGGCTACACCTTC. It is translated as CSARDLLVDYGYTF.

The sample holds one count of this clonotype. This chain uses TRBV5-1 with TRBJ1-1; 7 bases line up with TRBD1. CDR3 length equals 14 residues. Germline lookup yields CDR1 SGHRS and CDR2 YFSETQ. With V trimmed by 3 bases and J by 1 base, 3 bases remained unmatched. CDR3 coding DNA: TGCGCCAGCAGCTCCGGACAGGAGAACACTGAAGCTTTCTTT. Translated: CASSSGQENTEAFF.